The table lists the clone carrying this TCR beta chain with a count of one. Its specificity is unknown. Assay used: immunoSEQ multiplex PCR; TCRdb lists only in-frame clones, some missing. There are under 150,000 clones in the sample; over 85% occur only once, and around 3.3% lies in the top ten. The data were taken from a study of T cell responses to AZD1222 COVID-19 vaccine. The V gene's germline CDR1 is SQVTM and CDR2 ANQGSEA. The length of the CDR3 is 13 residues. Trimming took 3 bases from V and 0 from J, leaving 6 bases between them. Study-level points and caveats: Spike-specific TCR breadth and depth went up after people got two AZD1222 doses. Nearly half of spike-specific TCRs reportedly go after variant regions that carry no mutations. Baseline testing showed seropositivity in only a handful of AZD1222 recipients.

The V call is TRBV29-1, the J call TRBJ1-3; no clear D gene. This clonotype was sampled from an adult in good health. This sample comprised peripheral blood, obtained on day 0 of AZD1222 vaccination. CDR3 sequence reads: CSVEVFSGNTIYF. The CDR3 nucleotides are TGCAGCGTTGAGGTATTCTCTGGAAACACCATATATTTT. The complete variable domain, with remaining parts taken from reference TRBV29-1 and TRBJ1-3, reads SAVISQKPSRDICQRGTSLTIQCQVDSQVTMMFWYRQQPGQSLTLIATANQGSEATYESGFVIDKFPISRPNLTFSTLTVSNMSPEDSSIYLCSVEVFSGNTIYFGEGSWLTVV.